This TCR beta chain was sequenced for a study of T cell responses to AZD1222 COVID-19 vaccine. Assay used: immunoSEQ multiplex PCR; TCRdb lists only in-frame clones, some missing. In the table there are approximately 100,000 clones, about 94% of which are singletons. The CDR3 spans 14 residues. The J segment lost 8 bases and the V segment lost 0 bases, leaving 8 bases of the junction unmatched. Germline CDR1 is GTSNPN and CDR2 is SVGIG (reference sequence). Material: peripheral blood, obtained on day 0 of AZD1222 vaccination. This chain connects TRBV30 to TRBJ1-2; the match to TRBD1 covers 8 bases. This TCR came from an adult in good health. CDR3 sequence reads: CAWSVGQGAKGYTF. The CDR3 region has the DNA TGTGCCTGGAGTGTGGGGCAGGGGGCGAAGGGCTACACCTTC.